These 2 T cell receptor beta chains were sequenced from one sample in a study of blood T cell repertoires in COVID-19. The table came from immunoSEQ multiplex PCR; TCRdb's copy has only in-frame clones and leaves some out. The sample records 200,000 to 250,000 clones, 70% to 90% being singletons. Sequences were obtained from peripheral blood. Source of these receptors: a woman in her fifties or sixties with COVID-19, enrolled during active disease.

The rearrangement uses TRBV10-3 and TRBJ2-2, with TRBD1 matching 10 bases. The germline CDR1 and CDR2 sequences are ENHRY and SYGVKD. V gave up 8 bases and J gave up 5 bases; unmatched junction bases: 8. CDR3 length: 15 amino acids. CDR3: CAISRDRGYTGELFF. DNA of the CDR3: TGTGCCATCTCGAGGGACAGGGGTTATACCGGGGAGCTGTTTTTT.

This clone appeared a few times. This chain links TRBV5-1 with TRBJ1-5, with 9 bases lining up with TRBD1. With 5 bases clipped from V and 14 bases from J, the junction kept 11 bases outside the gene matches. The CDR3 contains 13 residues. CDR1 and CDR2 from the germline V gene are SGHRS and YFSETQ. CDR3 nucleotide sequence: TGCGCCAGCAGTCCGGACAGGGGTGATATTAAGCATTTT. It translates to CASSPDRGDIKHF.